A single sample is the source of the 25 T cell receptor beta chains below, sequenced in a study of T cell changes during pregnancy in multiple sclerosis (dated by TCRdb to between 2018 and 2021). To prepare the library, the immunoSEQ multiplex PCR assay was applied. The table comes from immuneACCESS by way of TCRdb, which keeps in-frame sequences with V and J called. Part of the clones is missing from these tables; in studies checked, under half for an unresolved V gene and the rest for unknown reasons. Present in this sample are 35,000 to 45,000 clones, just over 90% of which were seen just once. Approximately 0.49% of the sample belongs to the ten largest clones. Sequencing used CD4+ T cells from peripheral blood mononuclear cells, obtained in the first trimester of pregnancy. Receptor source: a female donor in good health, enrolled as a control in a pregnancy study.

This clone was seen a single time. J is TRBJ2-7 and V is TRBV11-2, with unresolved D. V lost 1 base, J lost 5 bases, and 6 bases lay in between. The CDR3 extends over 12 amino acids. CDR1 SGHAT and CDR2 FQNNGV come from the germline V gene. The chain's CDR3 is CASSLVLHEQYF. The CDR3 region has the DNA TGTGCCAGCAGCTTAGTCCTCCACGAGCAGTACTTC.

The rearrangement uses TRBV5-1 and TRBJ1-1; a possible D gene is TRBD1 (6 bases). The CDR3 has 15 residues. CDR1 is SGHRS and CDR2 is YFSETQ in the germline V gene. V was trimmed by 3 bases and J by 1 base, leaving 13 bases between them. CDR3: CASSSPDRPNTEAFF. The CDR3 bases are TGCGCCAGCAGCTCCCCGGACAGACCGAACACTGAAGCTTTCTTT.

This chain's CDR3 is CASSIKTVQLYEQFF. The CDR3 DNA reads TGTGCCAGTAGTATAAAGACAGTTCAGTTGTATGAGCAGTTCTTC. The gene calls are TRBV19 and TRBJ2-1; D possibly corresponds to TRBD1 (5 bases). The CDR3 contains 15 residues. Trimming removed 2 bases at V and 8 bases at J, with 16 bases between. Germline-derived CDR1 and CDR2 are LNHDA and SQIVND (reference sequence).

The chain joins TRBV7-6 to TRBJ2-3, with D unresolved. The CDR3 contains 13 residues. Germline assignment: CDR1 SGHVS and CDR2 FNYEAQ. V gave up 3 bases and J gave up 3 bases, with 7 bases separating them. CDR3 sequence reads: CASSFIITDTQYF. In DNA form, the CDR3 reads TGTGCCAGCAGCTTTATTATTACAGATACGCAGTATTTT.

The J gene is TRBJ2-5, the V gene TRBV6-6; 9 bases line up with TRBD2. Germline V CDR1 and CDR2: MNHNY, SVGAGI (reference sequence). J was trimmed by 4 bases and V by 0 bases; bases with no gene match: 0. The CDR3 length is 14 residues. This chain's CDR3 is CASSYSTSGETQYF. In DNA form, the CDR3 reads TGTGCCAGCAGTTACTCGACTAGCGGAGAGACCCAGTACTTC.

The rearrangement links TRBV18 to TRBJ1-4; TRBD1 aligns across 7 bases. The CDR3 covers 18 residues. V lost 4 bases and J lost 7; bases outside the gene matches: 18. Germline loops: CDR1 KGHSH, CDR2 LQKENI. This CDR3 reads CASSLPLGLQGVSEKLFF. CDR3 nucleotide sequence: TGTGCCAGCTCACTCCCCTTGGGACTTCAGGGGGTGAGTGAAAAACTGTTTTTT.

This chain links TRBV5-5 with TRBJ1-5; D is perhaps TRBD1 (5 bases). Germline CDR1 SGHKS, CDR2 YYEKEE (reference sequence). The CDR3 consists of 18 residues. V lost 4 bases and J lost 3, with 23 bases in between. The chain's CDR3 is CASSPLFYPTANNQPQHF. Here the CDR3 DNA reads TGTGCCAGCAGCCCTCTGTTTTACCCGACAGCTAACAATCAGCCCCAGCATTTT.

The gene calls are TRBV7-6 and TRBJ2-1; possibly TRBD1 for D (6 bases). The germline gives CDR1 SGHVS, CDR2 FNYEAQ. This CDR3 comprises 14 residues. V dropped 6 bases and J dropped 7 bases, with 16 bases sitting between them. CDR3 nucleotide sequence: TGTGCCAGCAGTCTGCGTCCAGGGGTAAATGAGCAGTTCTTC. It specifies CASSLRPGVNEQFF.

The chain recombines TRBV5-1 with TRBJ2-2, with D maybe TRBD1 (5 bases). CDR3 length: 14 residues. Germline CDR1 reads SGHRS; CDR2 reads YFSETQ. Between the trimmed V and J ends, which lost 4 bases and 7 bases, there was a span of 14 bases. The CDR3 loop is CASSVPQGIGELFF. The CDR3 DNA reads as TGCGCCAGCAGCGTACCCCAGGGAATCGGGGAGCTGTTTTTT. The entire variable domain, with the rest obtained from reference TRBV5-1 and TRBJ2-2, is as follows: KAGVTQTPRYLIKTRGQQVTLSCSPISGHRSVSWYQQTPGQGLQFLFEYFSETQRNKGNFPGRFSGRQFSNSRSEMNVSTLELGDSALYLCASSVPQGIGELFFGEGSRLTVL.

This chain links TRBV7-2 with TRBJ2-5; D is possibly TRBD2 (7 bases). V lost 4 bases and J lost 4, with 16 bases in between. Germline CDR1 and CDR2: SGHTA and FQGNSA. There are 15 residues in the CDR3. CDR3 in amino acids: CASSSDTGRGETQYF. Here the CDR3 DNA reads TGTGCCAGCAGCTCCGATACAGGGAGGGGAGAGACCCAGTACTTC.

The gene calls are TRBV7-9 and TRBJ2-5; D is perhaps TRBD1 (6 bases). In germline, CDR1 is SEHNR, CDR2 FQNEAQ (reference sequence). CDR3 length: 13 amino acids. V lost 0 bases and J lost 4, with 6 bases in between. The CDR3 here is CASSLAGAETQYF. For the CDR3, the DNA is TGTGCCAGCAGCTTAGCGGGGGCAGAGACCCAGTACTTC.

This clone was picked up one time. This sequence joins TRBV7-8 and TRBJ1-5; 7 nucleotides line up with TRBD1. The CDR3 is made up of 16 amino acids. CDR1 and CDR2 from the germline V gene are SGHVS and FQNEAQ. V gave up 5 bases and J gave up 2 bases; unmatched junction bases: 9. The CDR3: CASSPPGTAGNQPQHF. The CDR3 nucleotides read TGTGCCAGCAGCCCCCCCGGGACAGCGGGCAATCAGCCCCAGCATTTT. Supplemented by reference TRBV7-8 and TRBJ1-5, the full variable domain reads GAGVSQSPRYKVAKRGQDVALRCDPISGHVSLFWYQQALGQGPEFLTYFQNEAQLDKSGLPSDRFFAERPEGSVSTLKIQRTQQEDSAVYLCASSPPGTAGNQPQHFGDGTRLSIL.

V usage is TRBV6-5 and J usage is TRBJ2-7, with a tentative D call TRBD2 (5 bases). Looked up from germline, CDR1 is MNHEY and CDR2 is SVGAGI. Trimming shortened V by 5 bases and J by 7 bases, and 15 bases separated the two germline ends. The CDR3 sequence is 13 residues long. CDR3 DNA: TGTGCCAGCAGTAAACCAGGACTTGGGGAGCAGTACTTC. This sequence encodes CASSKPGLGEQYF.

The rearrangement joins TRBV5-1 to TRBJ2-3; the D gene is possibly TRBD2 (5 bases). Looked up from germline, CDR1 is SGHRS and CDR2 is YFSETQ. The CDR3 extends over 19 amino acids. The germline V and J ends were trimmed by 0 bases and 5 bases, with 25 bases remaining between them. CDR3 sequence (DNA): TGCGCCAGCAGCTTGGTTAGCTTCTATGGGGAGCCTTCCAGAGATACGCAGTATTTT. Protein product: CASSLVSFYGEPSRDTQYF.

The gene calls are TRBV7-9 and TRBJ2-7; D may be TRBD1 (5 bases). The CDR3 is 13 amino acids. CDR1 and CDR2 (germline): SEHNR, FQNEAQ (reference sequence). V was shortened by 5 bases and J by 2 bases, with 10 bases between the two germline ends. In DNA form, the CDR3 reads TGTGCCAGCAGCCCGACGACAGCCTACGAGCAGTACTTC. Amino acids: CASSPTTAYEQYF.

The J gene is TRBJ1-1, the V gene TRBV27; possible D gene TRBD1, 6 bases. V was clipped by 5 bases and J by 8 bases, with 18 bases between them. The CDR3 runs 14 residues. Per the germline V gene, CDR1 is MNHEY and CDR2 is SMNVEV (reference sequence). The DNA of the CDR3 is TGTGCCAGCAGTCCACAGGGTAATGAAGACGAAGCTTTCTTT. This encodes CASSPQGNEDEAFF.

The chain has TRBV2 and TRBJ2-1, with no clear D. Trimming removed 8 bases at V and 3 bases at J, with 11 bases between. CDR1 SNHLY and CDR2 FYNNEI come from the germline V gene. The CDR3 is 13 amino acids. CDR3 sequence (DNA): TGTGCCAGCGCGATTGCGGTCTACAATGAGCAGTTCTTC. Amino acid sequence: CASAIAVYNEQFF.

This chain joins TRBV6-6 and TRBJ2-7, with TRBD2 matching over 8 bases. J lost 5 bases, V lost 6 bases, and 9 bases had no gene match. This CDR3 contains 14 residues. Germline V gene lookup returns CDR1 MNHNY and CDR2 SVGAGI (reference sequence). The DNA of the CDR3 is TGTGCCAGCAGCCCCCGGGGGGGGTTCCACGAGCAGTACTTC. It yields the protein CASSPRGGFHEQYF.

The chain employs TRBV28 and TRBJ1-5, with a tentative D call TRBD1 (5 bases). CDR1 is MDHEN, CDR2 SYDVKM, per germline. The CDR3 totals 15 residues. Trimming left V 8 bases short and J 7 bases short, with 21 bases between. The CDR3 DNA is TGTGCCAGCGGACAATTGGGCAGCATCTGGCAGCCCCAGCATTTT. It encodes CASGQLGSIWQPQHF.

The chain links TRBV2 to TRBJ1-1, with D tentatively TRBD1 (5 bases). There are 15 residues in the CDR3. CDR1 is SNHLY and CDR2 is FYNNEI in the germline V gene. V dropped 6 bases and J dropped 8 bases, with 22 bases sitting between them. CDR3 nucleotide sequence: TGTGCCAGCAGAGGCCAGGGTGGGTTTGGGCAAGAAGCTTTCTTT. This translates into CASRGQGGFGQEAFF.

The rearrangement joins TRBV4-2 to TRBJ2-2; 14 bases are shared with TRBD2. This CDR3 is built from 17 residues. Germline lookup yields CDR1 LGHNA and CDR2 YNFKEQ. The trim removed 5 bases at V and 7 bases at J, leaving 9 bases unmatched. CDR3 sequence reads: CASSSRLAGGPNGELFF. The CDR3 DNA sequence: TGTGCCAGCAGCTCCAGACTAGCGGGGGGGCCTAACGGGGAGCTGTTTTTT.

This chain uses TRBV4-1 with TRBJ1-4; 9 bases are a match to TRBD1. The CDR3 extends over 16 amino acids. The junction had 4 bases not matched to a gene; V was cut back by 4 bases and J by 1 base. Germline V CDR1 and CDR2: MGHRA, YSYEKL. DNA of the CDR3: TGCGCCAGCAGCCGAGGACAGGGGCGAACTAATGAAAAACTGTTTTTT. Protein sequence: CASSRGQGRTNEKLFF.

This clone was seen just once. V is TRBV19 and J is TRBJ1-1, with a possible D match to TRBD1 (5 bases). V was trimmed by 5 bases and J by 0 bases, leaving 16 bases between them. CDR1 and CDR2 from the germline V gene are LNHDA and SQIVND (reference sequence). There are 16 residues in the CDR3. The CDR3 loop reads CASSPLGAPLNTEAFF. CDR3 nucleotide sequence: TGTGCCAGTAGTCCCTTAGGGGCGCCCTTGAACACTGAAGCTTTCTTT.

This clone has just one count. This sequence joins TRBV7-2 and TRBJ1-6, with TRBD1 identical over 10 bases. The CDR3 consists of 16 residues. Germline V gives CDR1 SGHTA, CDR2 FQGNSA. V shed 1 base and J 10 bases; nucleotides not matched to a gene: 7. In nucleotides, the CDR3 is TGTGCCAGCAGCTTAGTTGGGGGACAGGGGCCCTCACCCCTCCACTTT. Amino acid sequence: CASSLVGGQGPSPLHF.

The sample holds one count of this clone. The V call is TRBV7-2, the J call TRBJ2-5; D might be TRBD1 (6 bases). V lost 5 bases and J lost 4, with 11 bases in between. The germline V gene has CDR1 SGHTA and CDR2 FQGNSA. This CDR3 contains 13 residues. CDR3 protein: CASSVDRRETQYF. The CDR3 DNA is TGTGCCAGCAGCGTCGACAGGCGAGAGACCCAGTACTTC.